The present entry profiles one TCR beta chain with its context. Its target is not known. Sequencing was performed with immunoSEQ multiplex PCR; in TCRdb, only in-frame clones are kept and a portion is missing. This sample has under 15,000 clones, with around 77% found just once. The data are from a study of a mutant IDH1 vaccine in newly diagnosed glioma. As for the study in general: Patients received vaccination from 4-6 weeks after radiotherapy alone, or with temozolomide cycles. Patients had received radiotherapy, temozolomide, or both previously, most receiving both. The study, taken as a whole, reports: The study observed vaccine-induced immune responses in roughly 93% of patients.

The CDR3 has 12 amino acids. Germline lookup yields CDR1 SEHNR and CDR2 FQNEAQ (reference sequence). Between the trimmed V and J ends, which lost 5 bases and 8 bases, there was a span of 12 bases. Noted time point: week 47, end of study. Each dose delivered 300 ug of mutant IDH1 20-mer peptide subcutaneously with imiquimod. The study enrolled donors with new WHO grade 3 or 4 IDH1-mutant, ATRX-lost astrocytomas. The chain couples TRBV7-9 to TRBJ1-2; no clear D. This TCR was sampled from a woman between 40 and 55 years old with glioma. The material sequenced was PBMCs, taken from a glioma patient whose treatment included an IDH1 peptide vaccine. For the CDR3, the DNA is TGTGCCAGCAGCCCTGGGGTGGAGGGCTACACCTTC. It is translated as CASSPGVEGYTF. Full variable domain (missing parts from reference TRBV7-9 and TRBJ1-2): DTGVSQNPRHKITKRGQNVTFRCDPISEHNRLYWYRQTLGQGPEFLTYFQNEAQLEKSRLLSDRFSAERPKGSFSTLEIQRTEQGDSAMYLCASSPGVEGYTFGSGTRLTVV.